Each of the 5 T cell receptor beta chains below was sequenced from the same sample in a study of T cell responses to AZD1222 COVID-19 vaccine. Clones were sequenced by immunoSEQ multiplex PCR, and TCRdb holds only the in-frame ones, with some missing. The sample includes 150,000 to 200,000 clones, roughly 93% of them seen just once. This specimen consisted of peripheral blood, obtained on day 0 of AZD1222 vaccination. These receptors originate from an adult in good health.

The CDR3 reads CSVGGVETQYF. The CDR3 nucleotides read TGCAGCGTTGGAGGGGTTGAGACCCAGTACTTC. The V call is TRBV29-1, the J call TRBJ2-5, with D perhaps TRBD1 or TRBD2 (5 bases each). Germline CDR1 and CDR2: SQVTM and ANQGSEA. The V end was cut by 4 bases, the J end by 5 bases, with 8 bases between. The CDR3 length is 11 residues. Filled out from reference TRBV29-1 and TRBJ2-5, the complete variable domain reads SAVISQKPSRDICQRGTSLTIQCQVDSQVTMMFWYRQQPGQSLTLIATANQGSEATYESGFVIDKFPISRPNLTFSTLTVSNMSPEDSSIYLCSVGGVETQYFGPGTRLLVL.

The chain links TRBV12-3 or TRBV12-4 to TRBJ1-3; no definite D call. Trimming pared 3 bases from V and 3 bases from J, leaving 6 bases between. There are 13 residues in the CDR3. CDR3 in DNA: TGTGCCAGCAGTTTCAGCGTTGGAAACACCATATATTTT. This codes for CASSFSVGNTIYF.

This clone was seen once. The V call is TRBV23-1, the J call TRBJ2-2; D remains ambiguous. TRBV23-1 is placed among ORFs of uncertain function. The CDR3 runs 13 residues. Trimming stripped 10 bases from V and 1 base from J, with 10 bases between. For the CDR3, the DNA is TGCGCCAAAATCCATGTGAACACCGGGGAGCTGTTTTTT. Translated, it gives CAKIHVNTGELFF.

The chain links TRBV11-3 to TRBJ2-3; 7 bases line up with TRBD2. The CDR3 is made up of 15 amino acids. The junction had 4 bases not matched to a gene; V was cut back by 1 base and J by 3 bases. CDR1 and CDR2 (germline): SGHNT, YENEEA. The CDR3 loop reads CASSLGGGRTDTQYF. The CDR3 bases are TGTGCCAGCAGCTTAGGGGGGGGGAGGACAGATACGCAGTATTTT.

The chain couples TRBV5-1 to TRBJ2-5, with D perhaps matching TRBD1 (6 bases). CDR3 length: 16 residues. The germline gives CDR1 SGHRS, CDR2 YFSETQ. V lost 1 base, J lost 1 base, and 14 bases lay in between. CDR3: CASSLLAGATQETQYF. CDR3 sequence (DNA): TGCGCCAGCAGCTTGCTGGCAGGGGCAACCCAAGAGACCCAGTACTTC.